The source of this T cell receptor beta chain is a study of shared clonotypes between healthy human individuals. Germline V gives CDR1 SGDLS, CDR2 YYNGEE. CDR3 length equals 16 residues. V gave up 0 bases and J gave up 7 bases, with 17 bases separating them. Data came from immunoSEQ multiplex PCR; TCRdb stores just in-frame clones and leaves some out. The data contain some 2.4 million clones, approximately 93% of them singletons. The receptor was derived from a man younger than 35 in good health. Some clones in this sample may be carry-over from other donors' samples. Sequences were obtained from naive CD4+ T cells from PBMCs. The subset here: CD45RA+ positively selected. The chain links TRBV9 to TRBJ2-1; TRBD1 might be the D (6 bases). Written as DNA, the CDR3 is TGTGCCAGCAGCGTAGGGGGCAGGGGCGCCTTTAATGAGCAGTTCTTC. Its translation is CASSVGGRGAFNEQFF.